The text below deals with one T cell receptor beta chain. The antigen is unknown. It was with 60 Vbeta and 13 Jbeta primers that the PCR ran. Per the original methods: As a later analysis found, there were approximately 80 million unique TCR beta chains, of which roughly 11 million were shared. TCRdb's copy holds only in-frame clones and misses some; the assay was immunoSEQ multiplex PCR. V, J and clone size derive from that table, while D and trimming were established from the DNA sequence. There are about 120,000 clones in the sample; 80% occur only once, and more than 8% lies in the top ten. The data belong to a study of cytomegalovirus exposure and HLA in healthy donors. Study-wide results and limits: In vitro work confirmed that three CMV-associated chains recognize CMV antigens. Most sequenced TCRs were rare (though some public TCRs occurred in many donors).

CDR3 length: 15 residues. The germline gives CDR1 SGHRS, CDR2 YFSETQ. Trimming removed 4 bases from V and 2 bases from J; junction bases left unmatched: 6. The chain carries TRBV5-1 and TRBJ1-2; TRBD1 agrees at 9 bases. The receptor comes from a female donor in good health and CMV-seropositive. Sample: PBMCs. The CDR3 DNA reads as TGCGCCAGCAGCCCCGGACAGGGGAGGAACTATGGCTACACCTTC. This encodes CASSPGQGRNYGYTF.